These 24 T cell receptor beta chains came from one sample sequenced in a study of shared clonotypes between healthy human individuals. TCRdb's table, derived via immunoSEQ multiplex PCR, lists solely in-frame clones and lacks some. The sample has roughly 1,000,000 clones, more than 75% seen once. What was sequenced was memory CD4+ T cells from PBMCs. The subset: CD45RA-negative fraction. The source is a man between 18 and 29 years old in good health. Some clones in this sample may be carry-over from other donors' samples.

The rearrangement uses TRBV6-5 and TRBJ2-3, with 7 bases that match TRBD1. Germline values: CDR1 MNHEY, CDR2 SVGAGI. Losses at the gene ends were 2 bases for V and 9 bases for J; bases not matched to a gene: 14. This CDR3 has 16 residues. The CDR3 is CASSYRGPLNQETQYF. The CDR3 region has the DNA TGTGCCAGCAGTTACAGGGGGCCCCTCAATCAGGAAACGCAGTATTTT.

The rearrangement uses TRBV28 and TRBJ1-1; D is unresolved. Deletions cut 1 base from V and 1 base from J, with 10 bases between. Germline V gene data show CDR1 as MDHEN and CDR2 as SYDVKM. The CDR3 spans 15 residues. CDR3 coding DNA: TGTGCCAGCAGTTTATCGGGCGCCGCGAACACTGAAGCTTTCTTT. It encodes CASSLSGAANTEAFF.

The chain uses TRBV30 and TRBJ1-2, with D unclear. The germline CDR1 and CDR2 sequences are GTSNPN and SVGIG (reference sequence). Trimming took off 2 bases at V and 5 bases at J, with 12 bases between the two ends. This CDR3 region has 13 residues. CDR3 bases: TGTGCCTGGAGTTTCCAGATTGGGTATGGCTACACCTTC. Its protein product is CAWSFQIGYGYTF.

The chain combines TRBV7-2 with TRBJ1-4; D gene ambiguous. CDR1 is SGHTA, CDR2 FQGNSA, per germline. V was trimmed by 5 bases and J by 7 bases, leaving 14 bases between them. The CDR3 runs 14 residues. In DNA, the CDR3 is TGTGCCAGCAGCCCCCAGGACGCGGTTGAAAAACTGTTTTTT. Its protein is CASSPQDAVEKLFF. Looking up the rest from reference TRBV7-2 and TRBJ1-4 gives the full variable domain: GAGVSQSPSNKVTEKGKDVELRCDPISGHTALYWYRQSLGQGLEFLIYFQGNSAPDKSGLPSDRFSAERTGGSVSTLTIQRTQQEDSAVYLCASSPQDAVEKLFFGSGTQLSVL.

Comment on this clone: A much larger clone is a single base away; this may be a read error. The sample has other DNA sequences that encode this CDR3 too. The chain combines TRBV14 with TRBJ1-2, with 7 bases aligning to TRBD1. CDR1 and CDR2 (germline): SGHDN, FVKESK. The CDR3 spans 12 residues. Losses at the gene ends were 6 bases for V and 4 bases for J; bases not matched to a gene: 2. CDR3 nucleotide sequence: TGTGCCAGCAGTCGACAGGGCTATGGCTACACCTTC. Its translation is CASSRQGYGYTF.

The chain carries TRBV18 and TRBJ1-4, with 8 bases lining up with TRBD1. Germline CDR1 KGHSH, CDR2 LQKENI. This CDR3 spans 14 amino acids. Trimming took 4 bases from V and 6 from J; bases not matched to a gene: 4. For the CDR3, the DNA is TGTGCCAGCTCACTGGACAGGGCCTATGAAAAACTGTTTTTT. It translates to CASSLDRAYEKLFF.

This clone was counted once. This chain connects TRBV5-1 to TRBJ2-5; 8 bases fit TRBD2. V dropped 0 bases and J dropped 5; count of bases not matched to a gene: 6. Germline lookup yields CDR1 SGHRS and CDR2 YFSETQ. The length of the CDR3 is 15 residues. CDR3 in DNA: TGCGCCAGCAGCTTGGTGGCGGGAGGTTCGGAGACCCAGTACTTC. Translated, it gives CASSLVAGGSETQYF. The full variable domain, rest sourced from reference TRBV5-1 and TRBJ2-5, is KAGVTQTPRYLIKTRGQQVTLSCSPISGHRSVSWYQQTPGQGLQFLFEYFSETQRNKGNFPGRFSGRQFSNSRSEMNVSTLELGDSALYLCASSLVAGGSETQYFGPGTRLLVL.

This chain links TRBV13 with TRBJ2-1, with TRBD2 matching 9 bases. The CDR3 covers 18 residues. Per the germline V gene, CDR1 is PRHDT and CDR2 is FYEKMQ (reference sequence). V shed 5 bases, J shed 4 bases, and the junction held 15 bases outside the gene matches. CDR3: CASSTRGLAGPGYNEQFF. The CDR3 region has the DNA TGTGCCAGCAGCACCCGTGGGCTAGCGGGACCGGGTTACAATGAGCAGTTCTTC.

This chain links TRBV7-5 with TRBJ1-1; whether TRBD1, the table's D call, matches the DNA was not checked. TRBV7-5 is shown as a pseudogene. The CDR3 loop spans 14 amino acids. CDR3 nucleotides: TGTGTCAGAAGCTTAGTAGGGGTTAACTCTGAAGCTTTCTTT. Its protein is CVRSLVGVNSEAFF.

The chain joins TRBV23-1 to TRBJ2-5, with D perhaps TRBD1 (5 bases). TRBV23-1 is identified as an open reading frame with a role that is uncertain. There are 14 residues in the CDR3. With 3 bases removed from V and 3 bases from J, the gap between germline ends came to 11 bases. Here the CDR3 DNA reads TGCGCCAGCAGTCATTCTGCCAGGGAAGAGACCCAGTACTTC. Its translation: CASSHSAREETQYF.

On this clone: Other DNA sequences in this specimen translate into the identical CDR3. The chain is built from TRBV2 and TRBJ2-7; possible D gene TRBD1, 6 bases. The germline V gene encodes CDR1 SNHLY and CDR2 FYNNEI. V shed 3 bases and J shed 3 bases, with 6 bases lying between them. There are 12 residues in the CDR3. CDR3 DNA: TGTGCCAGCAGTGACAGGGGCTACGAGCAGTACTTC. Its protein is CASSDRGYEQYF. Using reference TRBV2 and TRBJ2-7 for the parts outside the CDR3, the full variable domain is EPEVTQTPSHQVTQMGQEVILRCVPISNHLYFYWYRQILGQKVEFLVSFYNNEISEKSEIFDDQFSVERPDGSNFTLKIRSTKLEDSAMYFCASSDRGYEQYFGPGTRLTVT.

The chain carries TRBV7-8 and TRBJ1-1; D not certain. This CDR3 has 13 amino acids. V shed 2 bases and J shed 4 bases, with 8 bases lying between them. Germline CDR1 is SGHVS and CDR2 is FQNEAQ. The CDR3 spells CASSLSPGTEAFF. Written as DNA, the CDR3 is TGTGCCAGCAGCTTATCTCCGGGCACTGAAGCTTTCTTT.

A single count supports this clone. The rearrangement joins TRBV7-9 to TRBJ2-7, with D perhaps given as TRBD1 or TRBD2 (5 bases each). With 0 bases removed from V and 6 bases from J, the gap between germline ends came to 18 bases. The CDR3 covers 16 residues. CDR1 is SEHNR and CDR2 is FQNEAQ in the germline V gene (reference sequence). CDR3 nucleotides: TGTGCCAGCAGCTTAGCCGTAGGGACGGGGAAAGGCGAGCAGTACTTC. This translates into CASSLAVGTGKGEQYF.

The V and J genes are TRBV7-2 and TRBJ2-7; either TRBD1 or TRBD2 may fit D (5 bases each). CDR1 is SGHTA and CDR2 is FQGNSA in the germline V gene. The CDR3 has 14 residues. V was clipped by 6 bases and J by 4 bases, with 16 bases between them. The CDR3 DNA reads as TGTGCCAGCAGGCTGACAGCGGCAGCATACGAGCAGTACTTC. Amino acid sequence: CASRLTAAAYEQYF.

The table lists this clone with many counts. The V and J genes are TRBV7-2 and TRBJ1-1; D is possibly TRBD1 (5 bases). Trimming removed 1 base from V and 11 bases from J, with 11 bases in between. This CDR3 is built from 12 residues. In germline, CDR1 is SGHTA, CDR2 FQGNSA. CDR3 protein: CASSLDVGVAFF. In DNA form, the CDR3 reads TGTGCCAGCAGCTTAGATGTAGGGGTGGCTTTCTTT.

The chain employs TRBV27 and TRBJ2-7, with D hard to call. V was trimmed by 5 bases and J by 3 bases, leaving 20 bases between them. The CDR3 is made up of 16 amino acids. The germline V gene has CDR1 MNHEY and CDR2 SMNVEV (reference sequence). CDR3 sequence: CASSIGPFPGLYEQYF. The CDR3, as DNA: TGTGCCAGCAGTATCGGGCCATTCCCTGGGCTCTACGAGCAGTACTTC.

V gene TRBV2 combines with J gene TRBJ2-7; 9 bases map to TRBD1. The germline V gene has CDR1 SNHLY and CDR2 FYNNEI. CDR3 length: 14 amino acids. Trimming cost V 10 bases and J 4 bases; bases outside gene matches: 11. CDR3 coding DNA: TGTGCCACCACAGGGGGCAGGGGTGGGTACGAGCAGTACTTC. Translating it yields CATTGGRGGYEQYF.

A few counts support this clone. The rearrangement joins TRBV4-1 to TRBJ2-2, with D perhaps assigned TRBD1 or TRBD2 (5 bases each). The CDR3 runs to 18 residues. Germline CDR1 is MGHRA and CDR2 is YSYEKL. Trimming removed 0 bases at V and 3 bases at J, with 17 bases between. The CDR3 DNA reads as TGCGCCAGCAGCCAAGATCCCCGGCGCGAGGGGTACACCGGGGAGCTGTTTTTT. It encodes CASSQDPRREGYTGELFF.

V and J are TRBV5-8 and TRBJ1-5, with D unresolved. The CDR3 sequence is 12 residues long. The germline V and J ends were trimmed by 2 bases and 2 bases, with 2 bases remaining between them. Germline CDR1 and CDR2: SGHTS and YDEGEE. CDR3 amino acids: CASSFRNQPQHF. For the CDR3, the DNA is TGTGCCAGCAGCTTCCGCAATCAGCCCCAGCATTTT.

CDR3 sequence (DNA): TGTGCCAGCAGCTCAGGTTTCCATTTTTCTACGGGAGAAGAGACCCAGTACTTC. Its translation is CASSSGFHFSTGEETQYF. This chain uses TRBV7-7 with TRBJ2-5, with D maybe TRBD2 (6 bases). Germline values: CDR1 SSHAT, CDR2 FNYEAQ (reference sequence). V was shortened by 4 bases and J by 3 bases, with 24 bases between the two germline ends. The CDR3 length is 18 residues.

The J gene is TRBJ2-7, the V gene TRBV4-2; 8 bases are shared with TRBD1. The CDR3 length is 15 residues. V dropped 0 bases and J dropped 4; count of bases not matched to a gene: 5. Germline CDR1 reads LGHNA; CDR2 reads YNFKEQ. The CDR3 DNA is TGTGCCAGCAGCCAAGAGGCAGGGGGCATATACGAGCAGTACTTC. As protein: CASSQEAGGIYEQYF.

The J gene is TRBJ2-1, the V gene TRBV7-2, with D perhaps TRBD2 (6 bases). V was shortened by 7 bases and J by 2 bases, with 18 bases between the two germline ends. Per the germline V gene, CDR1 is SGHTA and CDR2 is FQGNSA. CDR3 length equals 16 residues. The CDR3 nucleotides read TGTGCCAGCACCAAAATGGCGGGATCGACCTACAATGAGCAGTTCTTC. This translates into CASTKMAGSTYNEQFF.

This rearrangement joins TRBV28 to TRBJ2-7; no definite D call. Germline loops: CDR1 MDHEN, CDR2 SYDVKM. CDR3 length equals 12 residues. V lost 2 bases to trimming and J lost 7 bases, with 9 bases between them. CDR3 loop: CASSLKGREQYF. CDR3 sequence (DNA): TGTGCCAGCAGTTTAAAAGGGCGGGAGCAGTACTTC. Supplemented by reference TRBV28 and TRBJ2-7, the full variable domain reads DVKVTQSSRYLVKRTGEKVFLECVQDMDHENMFWYRQDPGLGLRLIYFSYDVKMKEKGDIPEGYSVSREKKERFSLILESASTNQTSMYLCASSLKGREQYFGPGTRLTVT.

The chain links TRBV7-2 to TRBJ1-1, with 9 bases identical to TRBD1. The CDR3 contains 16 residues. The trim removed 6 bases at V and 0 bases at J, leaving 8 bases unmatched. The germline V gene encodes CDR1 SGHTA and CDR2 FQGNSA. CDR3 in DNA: TGTGCCAGCAGGACACTACAGGGGGCGGTGAACACTGAAGCTTTCTTT. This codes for CASRTLQGAVNTEAFF.